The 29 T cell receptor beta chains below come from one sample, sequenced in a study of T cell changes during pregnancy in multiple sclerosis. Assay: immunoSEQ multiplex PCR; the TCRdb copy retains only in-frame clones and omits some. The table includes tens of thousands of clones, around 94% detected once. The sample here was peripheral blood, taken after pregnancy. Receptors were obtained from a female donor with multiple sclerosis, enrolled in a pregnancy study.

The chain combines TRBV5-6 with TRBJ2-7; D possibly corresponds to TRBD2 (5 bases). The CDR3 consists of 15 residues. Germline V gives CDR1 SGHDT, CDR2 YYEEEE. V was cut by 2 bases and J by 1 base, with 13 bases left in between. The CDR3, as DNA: TGTGCCAGCAGCTTCCTGGACTGGGCTTCCTACGAGCAGTACTTC. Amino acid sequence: CASSFLDWASYEQYF.

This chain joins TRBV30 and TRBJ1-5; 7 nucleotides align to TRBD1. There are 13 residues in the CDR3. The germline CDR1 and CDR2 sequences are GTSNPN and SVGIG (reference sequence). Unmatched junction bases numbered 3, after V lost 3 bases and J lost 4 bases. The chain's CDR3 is CAWSPGQNQPQHF. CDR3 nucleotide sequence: TGTGCCTGGAGCCCGGGACAGAATCAGCCCCAGCATTTT.

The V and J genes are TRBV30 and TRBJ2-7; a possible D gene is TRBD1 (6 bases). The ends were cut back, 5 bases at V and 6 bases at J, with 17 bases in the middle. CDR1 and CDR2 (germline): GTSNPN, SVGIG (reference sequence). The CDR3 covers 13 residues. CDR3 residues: CAWGGRLGGEQYF. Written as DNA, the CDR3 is TGTGCCTGGGGCGGTAGGTTAGGGGGCGAGCAGTACTTC.

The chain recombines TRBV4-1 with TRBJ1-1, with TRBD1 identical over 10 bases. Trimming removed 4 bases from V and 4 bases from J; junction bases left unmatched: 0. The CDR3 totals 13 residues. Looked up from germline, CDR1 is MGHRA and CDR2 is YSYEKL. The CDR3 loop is CASSRDRGTEAFF. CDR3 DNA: TGCGCCAGCAGCCGGGACAGGGGCACTGAAGCTTTCTTT.

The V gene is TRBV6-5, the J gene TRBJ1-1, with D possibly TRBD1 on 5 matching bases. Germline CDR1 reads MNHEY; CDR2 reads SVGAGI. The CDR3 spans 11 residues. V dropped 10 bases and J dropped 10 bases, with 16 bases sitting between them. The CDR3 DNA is TGTGCCACCTCCGGGGGTTTTCGAGCTTTCTTT. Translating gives CATSGGFRAFF.

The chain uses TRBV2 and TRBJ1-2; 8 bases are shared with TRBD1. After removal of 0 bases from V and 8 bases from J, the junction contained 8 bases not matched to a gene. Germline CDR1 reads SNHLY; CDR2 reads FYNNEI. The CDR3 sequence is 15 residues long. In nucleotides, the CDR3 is TGTGCCAGCAGTGAAGCGAGCCAGGGGGCGGGGGGCTACACCTTC. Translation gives CASSEASQGAGGYTF.

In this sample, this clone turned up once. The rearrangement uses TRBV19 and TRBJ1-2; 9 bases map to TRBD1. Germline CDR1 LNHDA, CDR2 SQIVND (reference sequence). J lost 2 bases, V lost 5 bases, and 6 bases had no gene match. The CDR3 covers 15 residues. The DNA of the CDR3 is TGTGCCAGTAGTGACCCGACAGGGGGGAACTATGGCTACACCTTC. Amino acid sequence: CASSDPTGGNYGYTF.

Here the CDR3 reads CASSLSHGSSYEQYF. In DNA form, the CDR3 reads TGTGCCAGCAGCTTAAGCCATGGGAGCTCCTACGAGCAGTACTTC. This sequence joins TRBV7-9 and TRBJ2-7; maybe TRBD2 (5 bases). Trimming took 2 bases from V and 0 from J, leaving 11 bases between them. From germline, CDR1 is SEHNR and CDR2 FQNEAQ (reference sequence). There are 15 residues in the CDR3.

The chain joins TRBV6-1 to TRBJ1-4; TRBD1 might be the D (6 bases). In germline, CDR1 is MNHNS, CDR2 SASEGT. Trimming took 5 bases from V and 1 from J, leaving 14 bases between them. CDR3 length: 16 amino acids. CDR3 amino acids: CASSKGRGGTNEKLFF. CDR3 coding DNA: TGTGCCAGCAGTAAAGGGAGGGGGGGAACTAATGAAAAACTGTTTTTT.

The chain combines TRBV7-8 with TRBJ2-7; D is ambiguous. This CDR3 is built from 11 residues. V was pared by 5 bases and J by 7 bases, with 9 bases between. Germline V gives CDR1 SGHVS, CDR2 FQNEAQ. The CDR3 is CASSPFREQYF. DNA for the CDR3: TGTGCCAGCAGCCCCTTCAGGGAGCAGTACTTC.

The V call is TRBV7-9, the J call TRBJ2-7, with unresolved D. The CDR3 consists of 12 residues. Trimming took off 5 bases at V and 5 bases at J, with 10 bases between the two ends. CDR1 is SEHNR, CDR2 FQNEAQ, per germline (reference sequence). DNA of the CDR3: TGTGCCAGCAGCCCTCTCCGGGACGAGCAGTACTTC. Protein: CASSPLRDEQYF.

In nucleotides, the CDR3 is TGTGCCAGCAGCAGAGGACAGGTGACGAACACCGGGGAGCTGTTTTTT. Translation gives CASSRGQVTNTGELFF. The chain recombines TRBV9 with TRBJ2-2; 7 bases agree with TRBD1. Germline V gives CDR1 SGDLS, CDR2 YYNGEE. The J segment lost 0 bases and the V segment lost 4 bases, leaving 6 bases of the junction unmatched. This CDR3 has 16 residues. The full variable domain, rest sourced from reference TRBV9 and TRBJ2-2, is DSGVTQTPKHLITATGQRVTLRCSPRSGDLSVYWYQQSLDQGLQFLIQYYNGEERAKGNILERFSAQQFPDLHSELNLSSLELGDSALYFCASSRGQVTNTGELFFGEGSRLTVL.

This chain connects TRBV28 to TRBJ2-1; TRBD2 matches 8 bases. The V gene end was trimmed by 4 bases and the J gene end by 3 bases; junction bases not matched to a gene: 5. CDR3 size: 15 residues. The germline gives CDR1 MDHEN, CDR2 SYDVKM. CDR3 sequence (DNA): TGTGCCAGCAGTTCACTAGCGGACAACTACAATGAGCAGTTCTTC. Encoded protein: CASSSLADNYNEQFF.

CDR3 residues: CASSVGQGVNEKLFF. CDR3 nucleotide sequence: TGTGCCAGCAGCGTTGGACAGGGTGTTAATGAAAAACTGTTTTTT. J is TRBJ1-4 and V is TRBV9, with 8 bases aligning to TRBD1. V lost 2 bases, J lost 4 bases, and 4 bases stayed unmatched. This CDR3 comprises 15 residues. Germline V CDR1 and CDR2: SGDLS, YYNGEE.

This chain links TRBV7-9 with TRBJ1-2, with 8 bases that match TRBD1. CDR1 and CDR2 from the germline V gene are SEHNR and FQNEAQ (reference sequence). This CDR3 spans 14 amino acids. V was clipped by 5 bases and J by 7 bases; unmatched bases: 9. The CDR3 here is CASSLGQGVGGYTF. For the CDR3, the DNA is TGTGCCAGCAGCCTAGGACAGGGTGTCGGTGGCTACACCTTC.

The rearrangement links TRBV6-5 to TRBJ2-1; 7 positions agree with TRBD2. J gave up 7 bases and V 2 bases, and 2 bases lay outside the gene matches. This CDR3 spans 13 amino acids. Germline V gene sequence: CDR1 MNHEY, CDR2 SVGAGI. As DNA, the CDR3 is TGTGCCAGCAGTTACCGGGAGGCAAATGAGCAGTTCTTC. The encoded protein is CASSYREANEQFF.

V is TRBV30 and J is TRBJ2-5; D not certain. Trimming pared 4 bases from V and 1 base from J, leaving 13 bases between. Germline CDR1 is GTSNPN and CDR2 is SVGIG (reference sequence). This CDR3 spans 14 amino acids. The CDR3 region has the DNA TGTGCCTGGATGTTTGGCGGCCTCCAAGAGACCCAGTACTTC. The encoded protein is CAWMFGGLQETQYF.

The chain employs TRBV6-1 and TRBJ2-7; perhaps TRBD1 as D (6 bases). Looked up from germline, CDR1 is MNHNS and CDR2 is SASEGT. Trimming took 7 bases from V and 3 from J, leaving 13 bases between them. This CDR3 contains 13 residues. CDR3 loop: CASNPDSLYEQYF. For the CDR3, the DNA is TGTGCCAGCAACCCGGACAGCCTCTACGAGCAGTACTTC.

The CDR3 bases are TGTGCCAGCAGCGCCGGGACAGGGGCGTCCTACGAGCAGTACTTC. Encoded protein: CASSAGTGASYEQYF. This chain connects TRBV7-8 to TRBJ2-7; the match to TRBD1 covers 10 bases. The junction had 5 bases not matched to a gene; V was cut back by 5 bases and J by 1 base. CDR1 SGHVS and CDR2 FQNEAQ come from the germline V gene. The CDR3 loop spans 15 amino acids.

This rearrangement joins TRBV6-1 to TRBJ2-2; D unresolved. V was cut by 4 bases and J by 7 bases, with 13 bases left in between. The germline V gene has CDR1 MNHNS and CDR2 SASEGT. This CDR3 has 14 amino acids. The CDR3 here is CASSASVSVGELFF. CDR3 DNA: TGTGCCAGCAGTGCAAGCGTGAGTGTCGGGGAGCTGTTTTTT.

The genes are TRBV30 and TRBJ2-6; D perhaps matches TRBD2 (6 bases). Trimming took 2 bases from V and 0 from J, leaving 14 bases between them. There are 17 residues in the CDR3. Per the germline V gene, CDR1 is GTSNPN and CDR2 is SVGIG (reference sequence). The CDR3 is CAWSRGRTFSGANVLTF. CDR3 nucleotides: TGTGCCTGGAGTCGGGGGAGAACTTTCTCTGGGGCCAACGTCCTGACTTTC.

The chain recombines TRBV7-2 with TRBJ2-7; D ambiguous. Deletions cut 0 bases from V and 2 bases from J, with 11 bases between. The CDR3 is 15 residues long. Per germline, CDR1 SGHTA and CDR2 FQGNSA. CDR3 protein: CASSLAPGLTYEQYF. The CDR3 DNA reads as TGTGCCAGCAGCTTAGCTCCGGGTCTAACCTACGAGCAGTACTTC.

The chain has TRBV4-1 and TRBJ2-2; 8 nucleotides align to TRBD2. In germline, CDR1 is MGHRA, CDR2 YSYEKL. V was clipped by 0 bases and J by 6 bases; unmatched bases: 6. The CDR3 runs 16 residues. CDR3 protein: CASSQDLGLAAGELFF. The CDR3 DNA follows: TGCGCCAGCAGCCAAGATCTAGGACTAGCTGCCGGGGAGCTGTTTTTT.

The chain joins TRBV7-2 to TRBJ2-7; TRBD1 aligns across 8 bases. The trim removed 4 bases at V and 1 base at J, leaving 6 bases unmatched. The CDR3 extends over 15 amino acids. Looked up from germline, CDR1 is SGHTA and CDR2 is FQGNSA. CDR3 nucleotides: TGTGCCAGCAGCTGGACAGGGTCGTTTTCCTACGAGCAGTACTTC. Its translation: CASSWTGSFSYEQYF.

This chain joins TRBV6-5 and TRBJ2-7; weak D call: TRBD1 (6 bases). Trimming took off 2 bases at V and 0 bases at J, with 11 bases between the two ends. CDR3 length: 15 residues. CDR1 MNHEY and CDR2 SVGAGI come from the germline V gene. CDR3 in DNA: TGTGCCAGCAGTTACGGCGGCAGGGGCTCCTACGAGCAGTACTTC. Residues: CASSYGGRGSYEQYF.

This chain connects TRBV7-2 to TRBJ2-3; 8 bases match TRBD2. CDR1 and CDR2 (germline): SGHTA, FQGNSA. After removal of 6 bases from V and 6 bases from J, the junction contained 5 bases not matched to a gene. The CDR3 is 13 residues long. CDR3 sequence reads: CASSISSGDTQYF. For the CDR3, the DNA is TGTGCCAGCAGTATCTCTAGCGGGGATACGCAGTATTTT. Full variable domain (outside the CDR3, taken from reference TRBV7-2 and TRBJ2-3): GAGVSQSPSNKVTEKGKDVELRCDPISGHTALYWYRQSLGQGLEFLIYFQGNSAPDKSGLPSDRFSAERTGGSVSTLTIQRTQQEDSAVYLCASSISSGDTQYFGPGTRLTVL.

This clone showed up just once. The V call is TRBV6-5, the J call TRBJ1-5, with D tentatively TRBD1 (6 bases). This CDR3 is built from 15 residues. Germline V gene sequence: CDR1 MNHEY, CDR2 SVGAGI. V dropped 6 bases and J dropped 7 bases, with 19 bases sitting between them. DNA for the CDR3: TGTGCCAGCAGGTCCGCGGGGGGCGTTTACCAGCCCCAGCATTTT. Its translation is CASRSAGGVYQPQHF.

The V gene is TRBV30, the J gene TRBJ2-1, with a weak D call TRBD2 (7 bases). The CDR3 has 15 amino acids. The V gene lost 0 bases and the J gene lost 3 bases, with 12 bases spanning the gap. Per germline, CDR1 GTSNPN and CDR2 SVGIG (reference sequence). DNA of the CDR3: TGTGCCTGGAGTGTAGGGGGGGGTCTCTACAATGAGCAGTTCTTC. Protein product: CAWSVGGGLYNEQFF.

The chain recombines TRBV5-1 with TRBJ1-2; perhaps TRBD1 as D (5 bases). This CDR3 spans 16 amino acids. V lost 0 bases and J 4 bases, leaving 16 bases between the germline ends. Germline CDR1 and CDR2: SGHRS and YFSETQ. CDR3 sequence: CASSLASGRSGYGYTF. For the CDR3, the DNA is TGCGCCAGCAGCTTGGCCTCAGGGCGCTCCGGCTATGGCTACACCTTC.